The clone carrying this T cell receptor (beta chain) showed up just a few times. Its cognate antigen is unknown. cDNA libraries for TCR beta contained unique molecular identifiers. TCRdb independently ran MiXCR on the PCR reads; one entry per CDR3 protein. The sample has under 650,000 distinct CDR3 sequences, about 40% seen once. V was trimmed by 2 bases and J by 0 bases, leaving 8 bases between them. Germline CDR1 reads DFQATT; CDR2 reads SNEGSKA (reference sequence). This CDR3 is built from 14 residues. The data stem from a study of post-analysis software for immune sequencing data. As for the study in general: Courses of disease covered relapsing-remitting, secondary progressive and progressive-relapsing multiple sclerosis. Study-level results: Elevated frequency relative to controls characterized roughly five TRBV segments in patients, TRBV5-6, TRBV5-1 and TRBV20-1 among them. Multiple sclerosis patients had significantly lower normalized Chao1 diversity than controls. Samples from one preparation batch, clustered by F measure, grouped strongly together.

The specimen was blood. The V and J genes are TRBV20-1 and TRBJ2-1; D is ambiguous. This TCR was recovered from a girl aged 5-17 years with multiple sclerosis. The CDR3 DNA follows: TGCAGTGCTAGAAGCCCGACCTCCTACAATGAGCAGTTCTTC. It specifies CSARSPTSYNEQFF.